Listed below are T cell receptor beta chains from one sample, sequenced in a study of blood T cell repertoires in COVID-19. Repertoires were generated with immunoSEQ multiplex PCR, while TCRdb's copy carries only in-frame clones and drops some. This sample has 430,000 or so clones, with around 90% found just once. Sequences were obtained from peripheral blood. The source is a man aged 18-30 years with COVID-19, enrolled during active disease. The CDR3 runs from the conserved cysteine through the conserved F or W. The D gene is left open where the match is weak. Clone size is shown for a subset of rows, as once, few, many or a class of expanded clone.

abundance	len	v_gene	j_gene	d_gene	CDR3aa	CDR3nt
NA	17	TRBV19	TRBJ2-1	NA	CASSILGRSSSYNEQFF	TGTGCCAGTAGTATTCTGGGGAGGTCAAGCTCCTACAATGAGCAGTTCTTC
NA	13	TRBV6-5	TRBJ2-5	TRBD1	CASRTGGQETQYF	TGTGCCAGCAGAACAGGGGGCCAAGAGACCCAGTACTTC
NA	16	TRBV13	TRBJ2-1	TRBD1	CASSPWGQGASNEQFF	TGTGCCAGCAGCCCTTGGGGACAGGGGGCAAGCAATGAGCAGTTCTTC
NA	12	TRBV5-4	TRBJ2-1	TRBD2	CATSGGVGEQFF	TGTGCCACAAGCGGGGGGGTCGGTGAGCAGTTCTTC
NA	15	TRBV5-1	TRBJ1-1	TRBD1	CASSVGQGASTEAFF	TGCGCCAGCAGCGTAGGACAGGGGGCGAGCACTGAAGCTTTCTTT
NA	13	TRBV24-1	TRBJ2-5	NA	CATSDGSDETQYF	TGTGCCACCAGTGATGGTAGCGATGAGACCCAGTACTTC
NA	15	TRBV29-1	TRBJ2-3	TRBD1	CSVEDRGQSTDTQYF	TGCAGCGTTGAAGACAGGGGGCAGAGCACAGATACGCAGTATTTT
NA	19	TRBV24-1	TRBJ2-1	TRBD1	CATSDPLPRGTGTGDEQFF	TGTGCCACCAGTGACCCTCTTCCTCGGGGGACAGGGACTGGCGATGAGCAGTTCTTC
NA	15	TRBV14	TRBJ2-6	NA	CASSQGGPGANVLTF	TGTGCCAGCAGCCAGGGGGGACCTGGGGCCAACGTCCTGACTTTC
NA	13	TRBV15	TRBJ2-7	NA	CATSRERAYEQYF	TGTGCCACCAGCAGAGAGCGGGCCTACGAGCAGTACTTC
NA	13	TRBV19	TRBJ1-1	TRBD1	CASSATGLTEAFF	TGTGCCAGTAGTGCGACAGGGCTCACTGAAGCTTTCTTT
NA	15	TRBV18	TRBJ2-5	TRBD1	CASSQQRGPEETQYF	TGTGCCAGCTCACAACAGAGGGGGCCTGAAGAGACCCAGTACTTC
NA	13	TRBV28	TRBJ1-2	NA	CASSPGRDYGYTF	TGTGCCAGCAGTCCAGGGCGCGACTATGGCTACACCTTC
NA	15	TRBV11-3	TRBJ2-2	NA	CASSGTGTNTGELFF	TGTGCCAGCTCCGGGACTGGGACGAACACCGGGGAGCTGTTTTTT
NA	16	TRBV7-9	TRBJ1-5	NA	CASSLWAPNSNQPQHF	TGTGCCAGCAGCTTATGGGCTCCAAATAGCAATCAGCCCCAGCATTTT
NA	16	TRBV15	TRBJ2-3	NA	CATSRDGSQRGNTQYF	TGTGCCACCAGCAGAGATGGTAGCCAGAGGGGGAATACGCAGTATTTT
NA	15	TRBV10-1	TRBJ2-1	TRBD1	CASSPGTGGYNEQFF	TGCGCCAGCAGCCCTGGGACAGGTGGCTACAATGAGCAGTTCTTC
NA	14	TRBV7-9	TRBJ2-5	NA	CASSLVQAQETQYF	TGTGCCAGCAGCTTAGTGCAGGCCCAAGAGACCCAGTACTTC
NA	13	TRBV19	TRBJ1-2	NA	CASSNRVVSGYTF	TGTGCCAGTAGTAACAGGGTAGTTAGTGGCTACACCTTC
NA	15	TRBV27	TRBJ2-7	TRBD2	CASSPGLALSYEQYF	TGTGCCAGCAGCCCCGGACTAGCGCTCTCCTACGAGCAGTACTTC
NA	13	TRBV5-1	TRBJ1-1	NA	CASSYDREAEAFF	TGCGCCAGCAGTTACGATCGCGAGGCTGAAGCTTTCTTT
NA	16	TRBV5-1	TRBJ2-2	TRBD1	CASSRRQGASVGELFF	TGCGCCAGCAGTCGAAGACAGGGGGCGAGTGTCGGGGAGCTGTTTTTT
NA	14	TRBV7-9	TRBJ1-1	NA	CASSLASRNTEAFF	TGTGCCAGCAGCTTAGCTTCCAGGAACACTGAAGCTTTCTTT
NA	11	TRBV6-5	TRBJ2-1	NA	CASISENEQFF	TGTGCCAGCATATCAGAAAATGAGCAGTTCTTC
NA	16	TRBV3-1/TRBV3-2	TRBJ2-7	TRBD2	CASSQDPGTSSYEQYF	TGTGCCAGCAGCCAAGATCCGGGGACTAGCTCCTACGAGCAGTACTTC
NA	12	TRBV30	TRBJ1-3	NA	CAWSTVGNTIYF	TGTGCCTGGAGCACTGTTGGAAACACCATATATTTT
few	15	TRBV6-5	TRBJ1-6	NA	CASSSWPGGNSPLHF	TGTGCCAGCAGTTCCTGGCCGGGGGGGAATTCACCCCTCCACTTT
NA	15	TRBV10-2	TRBJ2-5	TRBD2	CASSSQRGLQETQYF	TGCGCCAGCAGTAGCCAGCGGGGCCTCCAAGAGACCCAGTACTTC
once	14	TRBV27	TRBJ2-2	TRBD2	CASSLREEGGELFF	TGTGCCAGCAGTTTGCGGGAGGAGGGCGGGGAGCTGTTTTTT
NA	14	TRBV4-1	TRBJ1-5	NA	CASSQDLSNQPQHF	TGCGCCAGCAGCCAAGATTTAAGCAATCAGCCCCAGCATTTT
once	13	TRBV5-4	TRBJ2-5	TRBD1	CASSKTQGETQYF	TGTGCCAGCAGCAAAACACAGGGGGAGACCCAGTACTTC
NA	14	TRBV5-1	TRBJ2-7	NA	CASSLLGGMYEQYF	TGCGCCAGCAGCTTGTTAGGGGGAATGTACGAGCAGTACTTC
NA	14	TRBV3-1/TRBV3-2	TRBJ2-5	NA	CASSLPTVQETQYF	TGTGCCAGCAGCCTACCAACGGTCCAAGAGACCCAGTACTTC
NA	12	TRBV11-2	TRBJ2-7	NA	CASSLGGVEQYF	TGTGCCAGCAGCTTAGGGGGAGTCGAGCAGTACTTC
NA	12	TRBV6-5	TRBJ2-1	NA	CASSFPESEQFF	TGTGCCAGCAGTTTCCCCGAGAGTGAGCAGTTCTTC
NA	17	TRBV4-1	TRBJ1-4	NA	CASSQGDGRGEYEKLFF	TGCGCCAGCAGCCAAGGGGACGGGAGGGGGGAATATGAAAAACTGTTTTTT
NA	16	TRBV19	TRBJ1-5	TRBD1	CASNNPGQGLSQPQHF	TGTGCCAGTAATAATCCGGGACAGGGTTTAAGTCAGCCCCAGCATTTT
NA	14	TRBV11-2	TRBJ1-1	NA	CASSLGQGNTEAFF	TGTGCCAGCAGCTTGGGTCAGGGGAACACTGAAGCTTTCTTT
NA	11	TRBV12-3/TRBV12-4	TRBJ1-1	NA	CASSLRGDAFF	TGTGCCAGCAGTTTAAGGGGTGACGCTTTCTTT
NA	15	TRBV2	TRBJ2-7	TRBD2	CASSVGTGGPTEQYF	TGTGCCAGCAGTGTAGGGACGGGAGGGCCGACCGAGCAGTACTTC
NA	17	TRBV24-1	TRBJ2-3	TRBD1	CATSDLSDRGRTDTQYF	TGTGCCACCAGTGACCTTTCGGACAGGGGGCGGACAGATACGCAGTATTTT
NA	12	TRBV6-6	TRBJ2-1	NA	CASRPTRHEQFF	TGTGCCAGCAGGCCGACTAGGCATGAGCAGTTCTTC